Presented here are 3 T cell receptor beta chains from one specimen sequenced in a study of blood T cell repertoires in COVID-19. Only in-frame clones appear in the TCRdb table, and some are missing; sequencing was by immunoSEQ multiplex PCR. The table lists 65,000 to 70,000 clones, roughly 79% of them singletons. The sequencing input was peripheral blood. Every receptor here comes from a human donor in a cohort sampled during active COVID-19.

This clone was counted a single time. The chain joins TRBV5-1 to TRBJ2-7, with 13 bases matching TRBD2. Germline trimming cut 4 bases from V and 12 bases from J; bases unmatched to any gene: 16. The germline gives CDR1 SGHRS, CDR2 YFSETQ. The CDR3 length is 16 residues. The CDR3 here is CASSLTGTSGTTPLYF. The CDR3 DNA sequence: TGCGCCAGCAGCCTAACGGGGACTAGCGGGACCACGCCACTGTACTTC.

The chain combines TRBV11-2 with TRBJ2-2; a possible D gene is TRBD1 (5 bases). The ends were cut back, 7 bases at V and 5 bases at J, with 11 bases in the middle. Germline CDR1 is SGHAT and CDR2 is FQNNGV. CDR3 length: 13 residues. CDR3: CASMQGGTGELFF. The CDR3 DNA reads TGTGCCAGCATGCAGGGTGGAACCGGGGAGCTGTTTTTT. Filled out from reference TRBV11-2 and TRBJ2-2, the complete variable domain reads EAGVAQSPRYKIIEKRQSVAFWCNPISGHATLYWYQQILGQGPKLLIQFQNNGVVDDSQLPKDRFSAERLKGVDSTLKIQPAKLEDSAVYLCASMQGGTGELFFGEGSRLTVL.

The chain is built from TRBV7-2 and TRBJ1-6; D gene unclear. CDR3 size: 14 residues. Per the germline V gene, CDR1 is SGHTA and CDR2 is FQGNSA. V lost 5 bases to trimming and J lost 11 bases, with 16 bases between them. The CDR3 reads CASSQEIGRPPLHF. The CDR3 nucleotides read TGTGCCAGCAGCCAGGAAATAGGTCGACCACCCCTCCACTTT.